This T cell receptor (beta chain) was sequenced for a study of OX40 agonist ivuxolimab in advanced cancers. The assay was immunoSEQ multiplex PCR, and TCRdb's table has in-frame clones only and misses some. The profile shows some 35,000 clones, less than 80% of them singletons. The CDR3 contains 15 residues. The germline V gene has CDR1 MGHDK and CDR2 SYGVNS. Germline trimming cut 5 bases from V and 4 bases from J; bases unmatched to any gene: 5. With respect to this clone: Other DNA sequences in the same sample also yield this CDR3.

This clonotype originated in an adult with an advanced solid tumor such as melanoma, head and neck, liver or kidney cancer. The chain carries TRBV25-1 and TRBJ2-2, with TRBD1 identical over 9 bases. The source was CD4+ or CD8+ T cells sorted from blood, collected in a trial of the OX40 agonist ivuxolimab. CDR3 sequence reads: CASSTRDRVTGELFF. CDR3 in DNA: TGTGCCAGCAGTACCCGGGACAGGGTCACCGGGGAGCTGTTTTTT.